This T cell receptor beta chain was documented in a study of OX40 agonist ivuxolimab in advanced cancers. For the study at large: Allowance was made for prior anti-PD-1, anti-PD-L1 or anti-CTLA-4 therapy, and about 40% had some. General observations from the study: Among T cells, CD8+ cells averaged more expanded clones than CD4+ cells. Both CD4+ and CD8+ T cell populations in blood had undergone clonal expansion by week 6 at 0.1 to 3.0 mg/kg.

J lost 4 bases, V lost 2 bases, and 5 bases had no gene match. Germline V gene data show CDR1 as SGHRS and CDR2 as YFSETQ. The CDR3 loop spans 15 amino acids. The assay was immunoSEQ multiplex PCR, and TCRdb's table has in-frame clones only and misses some. The sample has about 11,000 clones; around four fifths are singletons. For this clone: What it binds is unknown.

No patient had autoimmune disease or received systemic immunosuppression. The sequence came from an adult with an advanced solid tumor such as melanoma, head and neck, liver or kidney cancer. This rearrangement joins TRBV5-1 to TRBJ2-3; TRBD2 matches 9 bases. Sequenced here: CD4+ or CD8+ T cells sorted from blood, sampled in a trial of the OX40 agonist ivuxolimab. CDR3: CASSFSGSGADTQYF. CDR3 nucleotides: TGCGCCAGCAGCTTTAGCGGGAGTGGCGCAGATACGCAGTATTTT.